This TCR beta chain was found in a study of T cell responses to AZD1222 COVID-19 vaccine. General study points: Baseline testing showed seropositivity in only a handful of AZD1222 recipients. White British people made up most donors, females outnumbered males, and clonal diversity was possibly underestimated. Recipients of two AZD1222 doses showed rising Spike-specific TCR breadth and depth.

As concerns this clone: Its antigen is currently unknown.

The CDR3 length is 14 residues. With V trimmed by 7 bases and J by 1 base, 5 bases remained unmatched. Germline CDR1 is SGHKS and CDR2 is YYEKEE (reference sequence). Data came from immunoSEQ multiplex PCR; TCRdb stores just in-frame clones and leaves some out. The sample holds 85,000 to 120,000 clones, about 90% seen once. The TCR was taken from an adult who received the AZD1222 COVID-19 vaccine. The sequenced sample was peripheral blood, obtained 28 days after the second AZD1222 dose. This rearrangement joins TRBV5-5 to TRBJ1-1, with 9 bases matching TRBD1. The CDR3 region has the DNA TGTGCCAGCGGTCTACAGGGGGCGAACACTGAAGCTTTCTTT. Its translation: CASGLQGANTEAFF.